The present T cell receptor beta chain was sequenced within a study of shared clonotypes between healthy human individuals. Selected positively for CCR7 and CD45RO-negative, naive CD8 cells excluded terminally differentiated effector memory CD45RA+ cells. Germline CDR1 MGHRA, CDR2 YSYEKL. V shed 0 bases and J shed 3 bases, with 11 bases lying between them. The CDR3 length is 15 residues. TCRdb's table, derived via immunoSEQ multiplex PCR, lists solely in-frame clones and lacks some. The table lists about 590,000 clones, around 95% of them singletons. Input material: naive CD8+ T cells sorted from blood. The chain joins TRBV4-1 to TRBJ2-5; D call uncertain. This sequence was found in a woman aged 25 to 39 in good health. The DNA for the CDR3 is TGCGCCAGCAGCCAAGATGAGAACGGAGAAGAGACCCAGTACTTC. It specifies CASSQDENGEETQYF.